The sequence of this TCR beta chain was determined in a study of cytomegalovirus exposure and HLA in healthy donors. Looking at the study overall: In terms of ancestry, the Caucasian-associated cluster contained 81% of the approximately 400 genotyped donors. Study-wide points: In a later analysis, HLA-C alleles had the fewest associated TCRs, DRB1 alleles the most. The listing of roughly 160 TCR beta chains classed them as cytomegalovirus-associated.

In regard to this clone: Its antigen remains unknown. The identical CDR3 is also encoded by other nucleotide sequences in the sample.

Trimming cost V 4 bases and J 6 bases; bases outside gene matches: 1. This CDR3 is 12 amino acids long. The V gene's germline CDR1 is KGHSH and CDR2 LQKENI. The primer mix had 60 Vbeta and 13 Jbeta primers. Using immunoSEQ multiplex PCR, the repertoire was profiled, and TCRdb retains in-frame clones only, with some absent. Here the sample table reports around 200,000 clones. The sequenced sample was PBMCs. The chain has TRBV18 and TRBJ2-7; TRBD1 aligns across 9 bases. This clonotype was sampled from a young woman in good health and CMV-seropositive. In nucleotides, the CDR3 is TGTGCCAGCTCACTGGACAGGGGCGAGCAGTACTTC. This sequence encodes CASSLDRGEQYF.